A single TCR beta chain is shown here with its context. TCRdb keeps only in-frame clones here, not all; method: immunoSEQ multiplex PCR. The repertoire holds just over 2,000,000 clones, with around 95% as singletons. Donors were Caucasian adults residing in Nashville, Tennessee, USA. The sample comes from a study of shared clonotypes between healthy human individuals. Study background: CD4 naive cells filled three plates per donor, CD4 memory three, CD8 naive two and CD8 memory one.

Germline-derived CDR1 and CDR2 are SQVTM and ANQGSEA. CDR3 length equals 18 residues. The trim removed 4 bases at V and 0 bases at J, leaving 14 bases unmatched. Material: naive CD4+ T cells sorted from blood. Subset indicated: CD45RA+ positively selected. The receptor was derived from a man younger than 35 in good health. The chain links TRBV29-1 to TRBJ2-3, with 9 nucleotides matching TRBD1. The CDR3 spells CSVGGDRDRGASTDTQYF. DNA of the CDR3: TGCAGCGTTGGAGGGGACAGGGATCGGGGGGCAAGCACAGATACGCAGTATTTT.